The clone carrying this T cell receptor (beta chain) was seen more than once but under ten times. Original processing methods: Amplification of reference gene primers provided the estimated nucleated cell counts. Some clones are missing from TCRdb's copy, which holds only in-frame ones; the method was immunoSEQ multiplex PCR. That table furnishes V, J and clone size, whereas the DNA furnished D and trimming. Here the sample spans around 300,000 clones, around nine tenths being singletons. The sample belongs to a study of blood T cell repertoires in COVID-19. The overall study: Sites in the United States, Italy and Spain provided acute and convalescent COVID-19 samples.

In terms of age and location, participants ranged from roughly 18 to 90 years and lived in about two dozen US areas. Symptom resolution, clearance, or two negative PCRs marked the recovered donors of Cohort 3. Germline V gene sequence: CDR1 LNHNV, CDR2 YYDKDF (reference sequence). The CDR3 totals 14 residues. The V and J ends lost 3 bases and 7 bases, in that order; junction bases with no gene match: 1. This TCR came from a woman aged 18-29 years who had recovered from COVID-19. The sequenced material came from PBMCs or T cells enriched from blood (not recorded which). The chain combines TRBV15 with TRBJ2-1; 12 nucleotides align to TRBD2. In DNA, the CDR3 is TGTGCCACCAGCAGGGGGACTAGCGGGAATGAGCAGTTCTTC. This codes for CATSRGTSGNEQFF. The full variable domain, completed using reference TRBV15 and TRBJ2-1, is DAMVIQNPRYQVTQFGKPVTLSCSQTLNHNVMYWYQQKSSQAPKLLFHYYDKDFNNEADTPDNFQSRRPNTSFCFLDIRSPGLGDTAMYLCATSRGTSGNEQFFGPGTRLTVL.